Listed below are T cell receptor beta chains from one sample, sequenced in a study of breast tumors, draining lymph nodes, adjacent tissues. TCRdb used MiXCR to reprocess the multiplex PCR reads, holding one entry per CDR3 protein. The data hold more than 200,000 distinct CDR3 sequences, with less than 40% observed a single time. The sample taken for sequencing was axillary lymph node tissue. These receptors were collected from a female donor with breast cancer. Some clones in this sample may be carry-over from other donors' samples. The conserved cysteine and the conserved F or W are not part of the CDR3 here.

v_gene	j_gene	CDR3aa
TRBV20-1	TRBJ2-7	SARTSGPTYEQY
TRBV6-2/TRBV6-3	TRBJ1-1	ASSHPRQGNTEAF
TRBV19	TRBJ2-2	ASSMGLAAEGELF
TRBV5-1	TRBJ2-1	ASSSGLAGVGEQF
TRBV2	TRBJ1-4	ASSEGQGLEKLF
TRBV9	TRBJ2-1	ASSVRQGDNEQF
TRBV10-3	TRBJ2-3	AISESTSGTDTQY
TRBV5-1	TRBJ2-7	ASSLTGGYEQY
TRBV20-1	TRBJ1-5	SARPRTGSYSNQPQH
TRBV6-5	TRBJ2-7	ASSGVGGTYEQY
TRBV29-1	TRBJ1-2	SVAQGADYT
TRBV24-1	TRBJ1-2	ATSETGTSGYT
TRBV28	TRBJ1-5	ASQTGVRQPQH
TRBV9	TRBJ2-3	ASSLIPGQAGTPY
TRBV5-1	TRBJ2-5	ASSFIAPTGAGETQY
TRBV6-5	TRBJ1-4	ASSYHPGTGAFYEKLF
TRBV11-2	TRBJ2-5	ASSSLTGTGGRETQY
TRBV20-1	TRBJ1-2	SARGGDSLYGYT
TRBV25-1	TRBJ1-2	ASSIGTGGDGYT
TRBV25-1	TRBJ2-1	ASSDPAGNNEQF
TRBV5-1	TRBJ2-1	ASSLDFHNEQF
TRBV3-1	TRBJ1-5	ASSQDFRENQPQH
TRBV15	TRBJ2-3	ATSRDPGGDTQY